These 9 T cell receptor beta chains were sequenced from one sample in a study of blood T cell repertoires in COVID-19. Produced via immunoSEQ multiplex PCR; TCRdb's table is partial and in-frame only. The sample includes 200,000 to 250,000 clones, about 85% of them seen just once. Sequenced sample: peripheral blood. The source is a man aged 35 to 55 with acute or convalescent COVID-19.

V usage is TRBV10-2 and J usage is TRBJ2-7; a possible D gene is TRBD1 (6 bases). Trimming stripped 7 bases from V and 3 bases from J, with 10 bases between. CDR3 size: 12 residues. In germline, CDR1 is WSHSY, CDR2 SAAADI. For the CDR3, the DNA is TGCGCCAGCAACGAGGACAGCTACGAGCAGTACTTC. As protein: CASNEDSYEQYF.

The chain is built from TRBV3-1 (or the pseudogene TRBV3-2) and TRBJ1-2, with unresolved D. The germline V gene encodes CDR1 LGHDT and CDR2 YNNKEL (reference sequence). Trimming cost V 5 bases and J 2 bases, with 15 bases left between them. The length of the CDR3 is 15 residues. The chain's CDR3 is CASSNSPDPNYGYTF. DNA of the CDR3: TGTGCCAGCAGCAACAGTCCAGACCCAAACTATGGCTACACCTTC.

The chain carries TRBV15 and TRBJ2-1, with 8 positions matching TRBD1. CDR1 is LNHNV and CDR2 is YYDKDF in the germline V gene (reference sequence). This CDR3 has 14 residues. J gave up 10 bases and V 10 bases, and 15 bases lay outside the gene matches. The DNA for the CDR3 is TGTGCCAGCCGCCGGGACAGGCACCTGCCGGAGCAGTTCTTC. The encoded protein is CASRRDRHLPEQFF. The full variable domain, its missing parts supplied by reference TRBV15 and TRBJ2-1, is DAMVIQNPRYQVTQFGKPVTLSCSQTLNHNVMYWYQQKSSQAPKLLFHYYDKDFNNEADTPDNFQSRRPNTSFCFLDIRSPGLGDTAMYLCASRRDRHLPEQFFGPGTRLTVL.

The rearrangement uses TRBV24-1 and TRBJ1-2; D perhaps matches TRBD1 (5 bases). The CDR3 loop spans 12 amino acids. The germline V gene encodes CDR1 KGHDR and CDR2 SFDVKD. V lost 4 bases and J 7 bases, leaving 9 bases between the germline ends. The CDR3 here is CATSDRRAGYTF. The CDR3 DNA sequence: TGTGCCACCAGTGACCGCAGGGCTGGCTACACCTTC.

V and J are TRBV30 and TRBJ2-3; 7 bases align to TRBD2. V dropped 2 bases and J dropped 3; count of bases not matched to a gene: 5. CDR3 length: 14 residues. The germline gives CDR1 GTSNPN, CDR2 SVGIG (reference sequence). DNA for the CDR3: TGTGCCTGGAGTAGCGGGGCGATAACAGATACGCAGTATTTT. This encodes CAWSSGAITDTQYF. Full variable domain (outside the CDR3, taken from reference TRBV30 and TRBJ2-3): SQTIHQWPATLVQPVGSPLSLECTVEGTSNPNLYWYRQAAGRGLQLLFYSVGIGQISSEVPQNLSASRPQDRQFILSSKKLLLSDSGFYLCAWSSGAITDTQYFGPGTRLTVL.

This rearrangement joins TRBV7-9 to TRBJ1-1; D call uncertain. The germline V gene encodes CDR1 SEHNR and CDR2 FQNEAQ (reference sequence). The V gene lost 5 bases and the J gene lost 3 bases, with 22 bases spanning the gap. The CDR3 is made up of 17 amino acids. This chain's CDR3 is CASSQTGGILVDTEAFF. In nucleotides, the CDR3 is TGTGCCAGCAGCCAAACTGGAGGAATCTTGGTGGACACTGAAGCTTTCTTT.

The J gene is TRBJ1-1, the V gene TRBV29-1; no clear D gene. CDR1 is SQVTM and CDR2 is ANQGSEA in the germline V gene. The CDR3 has 12 residues. V lost 6 bases, J lost 4 bases, and 12 bases lay in between. The CDR3 here is CSVLNTATEAFF. In nucleotides, the CDR3 is TGCAGCGTCCTTAATACAGCCACTGAAGCTTTCTTT.

This chain joins TRBV6-5 and TRBJ1-2; D unresolved. Germline V lookup: CDR1 MNHEY, CDR2 SVGAGI. The germline V and J ends were trimmed by 6 bases and 7 bases, with 18 bases remaining between them. The CDR3 is 14 amino acids. The CDR3 region has the DNA TGTGCCAGCAGCCAGGACCCCCAGAGCGGTGGCTACACCTTC. Encoded protein: CASSQDPQSGGYTF.

J is TRBJ2-2 and V is TRBV3-1 (or the pseudogene TRBV3-2); the D gene is possibly TRBD2 (5 bases). The V and J ends lost 4 bases and 8 bases respectively, with 11 bases between them. The CDR3 runs to 13 residues. CDR1 and CDR2 (germline): LGHDT, YNNKEL (reference sequence). CDR3 amino acids: CASSPDGEGELFF. Written as DNA, the CDR3 is TGTGCCAGCAGCCCTGATGGGGAGGGGGAGCTGTTTTTT.